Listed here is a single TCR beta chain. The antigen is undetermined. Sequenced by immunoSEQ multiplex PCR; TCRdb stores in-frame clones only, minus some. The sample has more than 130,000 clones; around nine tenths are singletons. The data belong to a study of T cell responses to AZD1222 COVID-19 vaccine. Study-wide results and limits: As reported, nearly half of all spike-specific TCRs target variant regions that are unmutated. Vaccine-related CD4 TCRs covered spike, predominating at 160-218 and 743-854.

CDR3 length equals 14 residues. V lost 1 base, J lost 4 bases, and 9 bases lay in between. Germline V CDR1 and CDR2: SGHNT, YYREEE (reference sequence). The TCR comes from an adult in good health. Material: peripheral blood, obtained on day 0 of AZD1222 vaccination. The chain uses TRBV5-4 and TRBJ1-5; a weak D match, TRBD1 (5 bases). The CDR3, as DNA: TGTGCCAGCAGCTTGACAGGATCGAATCAGCCCCAGCATTTT. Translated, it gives CASSLTGSNQPQHF.